A selection of T cell receptor beta chains follows, all from one sample in a study of blood T cell repertoires in COVID-19. This table comes from immunoSEQ multiplex PCR, and its TCRdb copy is limited to in-frame clones, with some not included. Of about 250,000 clones detected, roughly 85% appear once; the ten largest clones hold roughly 5%. Sample: peripheral blood. The receptor source for this set is a man in his fifties or sixties with active or convalescent COVID-19. Both conserved end residues are part of each CDR3. The order of the fields is clone size, J gene, V gene, D gene, CDR3 DNA, CDR3 protein. D genes are given only for firm matches. The size entry is marked missing in some rows and otherwise reads once, few, many or a size class.

abundance: NA; j_gene: TRBJ1-3; v_gene: TRBV5-1; d_gene: NA; CDR3nt: TGCGCCAGCAGCCCTAGCCTTAACTCTGGAAACACCATATATTTT; CDR3aa: CASSPSLNSGNTIYF
abundance: NA; j_gene: TRBJ1-2; v_gene: TRBV6-6; d_gene: TRBD1; CDR3nt: TGTGCCAGCAGCCCAGACAGGGGGTGGGGCTATGGCTACACCTTC; CDR3aa: CASSPDRGWGYGYTF
abundance: NA; j_gene: TRBJ2-5; v_gene: TRBV10-3; d_gene: NA; CDR3nt: TGTGCCATCAGGGCCCAAGAGACCCAGTACTTC; CDR3aa: CAIRAQETQYF
abundance: NA; j_gene: TRBJ1-6; v_gene: TRBV19; d_gene: TRBD1; CDR3nt: TGTGCCAGTAGTATCGCGGGACAGGGTAAATCACCCCTCCACTTT; CDR3aa: CASSIAGQGKSPLHF
abundance: NA; j_gene: TRBJ1-2; v_gene: TRBV25-1; d_gene: NA; CDR3nt: TGTGCCAGCAGCTCGCGTGGGACAACGAATGGCTACACCTTC; CDR3aa: CASSSRGTTNGYTF
abundance: NA; j_gene: TRBJ2-1; v_gene: TRBV5-4; d_gene: TRBD2; CDR3nt: TGTGCCAGCAGCCTCGGACTAGCGGTCCCTGCGCAGTTCTTC; CDR3aa: CASSLGLAVPAQFF
abundance: NA; j_gene: TRBJ1-5; v_gene: TRBV5-6; d_gene: TRBD1; CDR3nt: TGTGCCAGCAGCTGGGGACAGGGGGCGCGAGGTCAGCCCCAGCATTTT; CDR3aa: CASSWGQGARGQPQHF
abundance: once; j_gene: TRBJ1-2; v_gene: TRBV28; d_gene: NA; CDR3nt: TGTGCCAGCAGTTCCCCTTCGGAGACCTATGGCTACACCTTC; CDR3aa: CASSSPSETYGYTF
abundance: NA; j_gene: TRBJ2-7; v_gene: TRBV27; d_gene: TRBD1; CDR3nt: TGTGCCAGCAGTTTGGGGACAGGGTTATACGAGCAGTACTTC; CDR3aa: CASSLGTGLYEQYF
abundance: NA; j_gene: TRBJ2-3; v_gene: TRBV28; d_gene: NA; CDR3nt: TGTGCCAGCAGCCCCTCGAGAGGTCTTGGGACAGATACGCAGTATTTT; CDR3aa: CASSPSRGLGTDTQYF
abundance: NA; j_gene: TRBJ2-1; v_gene: TRBV3-1/TRBV3-2; d_gene: TRBD2; CDR3nt: TGTGCCAGCAGCCAAAGTGGGCTAGCGGGGACTAGGGATGAGCAGTTCTTC; CDR3aa: CASSQSGLAGTRDEQFF
abundance: NA; j_gene: TRBJ2-1; v_gene: TRBV7-9; d_gene: TRBD2; CDR3nt: TGTGCCAGCAGCTTACTGCTAGCGGGAGGTAATGAGCAGTTCTTC; CDR3aa: CASSLLLAGGNEQFF
abundance: NA; j_gene: TRBJ2-5; v_gene: TRBV7-6; d_gene: TRBD2; CDR3nt: TGTGCCAGCAGCACCGGGACTAGAGGGCTCGGTGGGACCCAGTACTTC; CDR3aa: CASSTGTRGLGGTQYF
abundance: NA; j_gene: TRBJ2-7; v_gene: TRBV27; d_gene: TRBD1; CDR3nt: TGTGCCAGCAGGAAAGACAGGGTCTCGGACGAGCAGTACTTC; CDR3aa: CASRKDRVSDEQYF
abundance: NA; j_gene: TRBJ1-2; v_gene: TRBV4-2; d_gene: TRBD1; CDR3nt: TGTGCCAGCAGCCTCGCACAGGGGGGTCATGGCTACACCTTC; CDR3aa: CASSLAQGGHGYTF
abundance: NA; j_gene: TRBJ1-1; v_gene: TRBV28; d_gene: NA; CDR3nt: TGTGCCAGCAGTCCCCCCCGGAACACTGAAGCTTTCTTT; CDR3aa: CASSPPRNTEAFF
abundance: NA; j_gene: TRBJ1-2; v_gene: TRBV18; d_gene: TRBD1; CDR3nt: TGTGCCAGCTCACCGGGGACAGTCTATGGCTACACCTTC; CDR3aa: CASSPGTVYGYTF
abundance: few; j_gene: TRBJ1-5; v_gene: TRBV6-5; d_gene: NA; CDR3nt: TGTGCCAGCAGGCTAGATAGCAATCAGCCCCAGCATTTT; CDR3aa: CASRLDSNQPQHF
abundance: NA; j_gene: TRBJ2-7; v_gene: TRBV28; d_gene: TRBD1; CDR3nt: TGTGCCAGCAGTTTATTTGACAGGGGCGAGCAGTACTTC; CDR3aa: CASSLFDRGEQYF
abundance: NA; j_gene: TRBJ1-1; v_gene: TRBV27; d_gene: TRBD1; CDR3nt: TGTGCCAGCAGGGGACAGGGGATCACTGAAGCTTTCTTT; CDR3aa: CASRGQGITEAFF
abundance: few; j_gene: TRBJ1-5; v_gene: TRBV7-2; d_gene: NA; CDR3nt: TGTGCCAGCAGGGGGGCTGATCAGCCCCAGCATTTT; CDR3aa: CASRGADQPQHF
abundance: NA; j_gene: TRBJ2-7; v_gene: TRBV7-9; d_gene: NA; CDR3nt: TGTGCCAGCAGCCTCCTCCAGGGGAGTGGGTACGAGCAGTACTTC; CDR3aa: CASSLLQGSGYEQYF
abundance: few; j_gene: TRBJ2-5; v_gene: TRBV4-3; d_gene: TRBD1; CDR3nt: TGCGCCAGCAGCCCCGGGACAGGGGTTAGGGAGACCCAGTACTTC; CDR3aa: CASSPGTGVRETQYF
abundance: once; j_gene: TRBJ2-3; v_gene: TRBV9; d_gene: TRBD2; CDR3nt: TGTGCCAGCAGCGTCTCTAGCGGATCTACAGATACGCAGTATTTT; CDR3aa: CASSVSSGSTDTQYF
abundance: few; j_gene: TRBJ2-1; v_gene: TRBV7-6; d_gene: TRBD2; CDR3nt: TGTGCCAGCAGCTTTAGCGGGCCCTACTACAATGAGCAGTTCTTC; CDR3aa: CASSFSGPYYNEQFF
abundance: NA; j_gene: TRBJ2-1; v_gene: TRBV7-2; d_gene: NA; CDR3nt: TGTGCCAGCAGCTTCACCAGGGTTAGTGAGCAGTTCTTC; CDR3aa: CASSFTRVSEQFF
abundance: NA; j_gene: TRBJ1-1; v_gene: TRBV27; d_gene: TRBD1; CDR3nt: TGTGCCAGCAGTTTATTAGGACAGGGCATTGCTGAAGCTTTCTTT; CDR3aa: CASSLLGQGIAEAFF
abundance: NA; j_gene: TRBJ2-3; v_gene: TRBV7-2; d_gene: NA; CDR3nt: TGTGCCAGCAGCCCGGGGAGCACAGATACGCAGTATTTT; CDR3aa: CASSPGSTDTQYF
abundance: NA; j_gene: TRBJ2-1; v_gene: TRBV18; d_gene: NA; CDR3nt: TGTGCCAGCTCACCACGACCGACTAGTCCCTCCTACAATGAGCAGTTCTTC; CDR3aa: CASSPRPTSPSYNEQFF
abundance: NA; j_gene: TRBJ2-1; v_gene: TRBV11-3; d_gene: TRBD2; CDR3nt: TGTGCCAGCAGCGGGACTAGTCGTCATGAGCAGTTCTTC; CDR3aa: CASSGTSRHEQFF
abundance: NA; j_gene: TRBJ2-3; v_gene: TRBV4-2; d_gene: NA; CDR3nt: TGTGCCAGCAGCTCATCTAGAGAGCGGAGCACAGATACGCAGTATTTT; CDR3aa: CASSSSRERSTDTQYF
abundance: NA; j_gene: TRBJ1-2; v_gene: TRBV12-3/TRBV12-4; d_gene: NA; CDR3nt: TGTGCCAGCAGCGGGGGAGGCTATGGCTACACCTTC; CDR3aa: CASSGGGYGYTF
abundance: NA; j_gene: TRBJ2-2; v_gene: TRBV4-2; d_gene: NA; CDR3nt: TGTGCCAGCAGCCAACAGGTCACCGGGGAGCTGTTTTTT; CDR3aa: CASSQQVTGELFF
abundance: NA; j_gene: TRBJ2-1; v_gene: TRBV4-1; d_gene: TRBD2; CDR3nt: TGCGCCAGCAGCCAAGATCCCGGGAGGAGTGATGAGCAGTTCTTC; CDR3aa: CASSQDPGRSDEQFF
abundance: NA; j_gene: TRBJ2-1; v_gene: TRBV9; d_gene: NA; CDR3nt: TGTGCCAGCAGCATAAGTCAGGGTGGATGGGACAATGAGCAGTTCTTC; CDR3aa: CASSISQGGWDNEQFF
abundance: NA; j_gene: TRBJ1-5; v_gene: TRBV3-1/TRBV3-2; d_gene: NA; CDR3nt: TGTGCCAGCAGCCAAGGGGTCGATCGGGGGCCCCAGCATTTT; CDR3aa: CASSQGVDRGPQHF
abundance: NA; j_gene: TRBJ2-7; v_gene: TRBV3-1/TRBV3-2; d_gene: TRBD2; CDR3nt: TGTGCCAGCAGCCAATTGGACCGGACTAGCGGCGGGCAGTACTTC; CDR3aa: CASSQLDRTSGGQYF
abundance: NA; j_gene: TRBJ2-2; v_gene: TRBV3-1/TRBV3-2; d_gene: NA; CDR3nt: TGTGCCAGCAGCCAATTCGCGTCGGGAGCCACCGGGGAGCTGTTTTTT; CDR3aa: CASSQFASGATGELFF
abundance: NA; j_gene: TRBJ2-3; v_gene: TRBV5-1; d_gene: NA; CDR3nt: TGCGCCAGCAGCTTGGCGGGTAGCACAGATACGCAGTATTTT; CDR3aa: CASSLAGSTDTQYF
abundance: NA; j_gene: TRBJ2-3; v_gene: TRBV5-1; d_gene: TRBD2; CDR3nt: TGCGCCAGCAGCCAACTCGGACTAGCGGGAGGGCACCACACAGATACGCAGTATTTT; CDR3aa: CASSQLGLAGGHHTDTQYF
abundance: NA; j_gene: TRBJ2-5; v_gene: TRBV7-7; d_gene: NA; CDR3nt: TGTGCCAGCAGCACCGGTGAGACCCAGTACTTC; CDR3aa: CASSTGETQYF